These T cell receptor beta chains were read from a single sample in a study of control samples from healthy donors and cancer patients. Sequencing used immunoSEQ multiplex PCR; TCRdb keeps in-frame clones, though not all of them. Among tens of thousands of clones listed, around 89% were seen once. Specimen: blood. The receptors originated from a woman in her sixties or seventies in good health. The CDR3 runs from the conserved cysteine through the conserved F or W. A D gene is named only where the DNA matches it firmly. Some rows have no size entry. The others give once, few or many, or a class for an expanded clone.

DNA	CDR3	length	V	D	J	size
TGTGCCAGCAAAAAGGGACAGGGGAACACCGGGGAGCTGTTTTTT	CASKKGQGNTGELFF	15	TRBV7-2	TRBD1	TRBJ2-2	.
TGTGCCAGTAGTATCCGGGACGGGCAGTACAATGAGCAGTTCTTC	CASSIRDGQYNEQFF	15	TRBV19	.	TRBJ2-1	.
TGTGCCAGCAGCGTTGGACAGCGCCTCACTGAAGCTTTCTTT	CASSVGQRLTEAFF	14	TRBV9	.	TRBJ1-1	.
TGCGCCAGCAGCACTAGCGGGAGCCTGACCGGGGAGCTGTTTTTT	CASSTSGSLTGELFF	15	TRBV5-1	TRBD2	TRBJ2-2	.
TGTGCCAGCAGGGACAGGGGACCTGGAAACACCATATATTTT	CASRDRGPGNTIYF	14	TRBV3-1/TRBV3-2	TRBD1	TRBJ1-3	.
TGTGCCAGCAGCTTGGGTCTAGCGGGAGGCCCAGGCTACAATGAGCAGTTCTTC	CASSLGLAGGPGYNEQFF	18	TRBV11-2	TRBD2	TRBJ2-1	.
TGTGCCAGCAGTTACACGCCTACCAGCGGAAATGAGCAGTTCTTC	CASSYTPTSGNEQFF	15	TRBV6-5	.	TRBJ2-1	.
TGTGCCAGCAGTTTAAACAGTTATGGCTACACCTTC	CASSLNSYGYTF	12	TRBV28	.	TRBJ1-2	.
TGTGCCAGCAGCGTAGGTAATAGCGGGAGGCAAGAGACCCAGTACTTC	CASSVGNSGRQETQYF	16	TRBV9	TRBD2	TRBJ2-5	.
TGTGCCAGTAGTGGCCAGGGCCTCAATGAAAAACTGTTTTTT	CASSGQGLNEKLFF	14	TRBV19	.	TRBJ1-4	.
TGCAGCGTTACCGGACTAGGCAGCTACAATGAGCAGTTCTTC	CSVTGLGSYNEQFF	14	TRBV29-1	TRBD2	TRBJ2-1	few
TGTGCCAGCAGCCCCCTTACAGATGGAAACACCATATATTTT	CASSPLTDGNTIYF	14	TRBV3-1/TRBV3-2	.	TRBJ1-3	.
TGTGCCAGCAGGACGGCGGGCAATGAAAAACTGTTTTTT	CASRTAGNEKLFF	13	TRBV6-5	.	TRBJ1-4	.
TGTGCCAGCAGTTACTCTCCTACCGGGGCCAACGTCCTGACTTTC	CASSYSPTGANVLTF	15	TRBV6-2/TRBV6-3	.	TRBJ2-6	once
TGTGCCAGCAGAAACAGGGGTAGCAATTCACCCCTCCACTTT	CASRNRGSNSPLHF	14	TRBV6-5	TRBD1	TRBJ1-6	.
TGTGCCAGCAGTCCCCAACAGGGCGGTCAGCCCCAGCATTTT	CASSPQQGGQPQHF	14	TRBV27	.	TRBJ1-5	many